This T cell receptor (beta chain) was sequenced during a study of patients and donors after allogeneic stem cell transplantation. From the RT-PCR reads, TCRdb called clonotypes with MiXCR, one entry per CDR3 protein. The sample includes approximately 160,000 distinct CDR3 sequences, 30% of them seen just once. V was clipped by 5 bases and J by 3 bases, with 5 bases between them. This CDR3 has 11 residues. Germline CDR1 is SGHRS and CDR2 is YFSETQ. V usage is TRBV5-1 and J usage is TRBJ2-5; D unresolved. The sample comprised blood, either unsorted or a sorted T cell fraction (not recorded which). This receptor was obtained from a human donor who was either an allogeneic HSCT recipient or a stem cell or donor lymphocyte infusion donor (not recorded which). It is not recorded whose cells these are; they may come from a transplant donor. The CDR3: CASRAEETQYF. DNA for the CDR3: TGCGCCAGCAGGGCCGAAGAGACCCAGTACTTC.